Ten or more counts support the clone carrying this TCR beta chain. Antigen specificity is unknown. Each hyperthyroidism patient was newly diagnosed, with under 2 months' duration, and aged 18 to 65. This entry belongs to a study of Graves' ophthalmopathy and Graves' hyperthyroidism. Whole-study findings and limits: Between ophthalmopathy and stable hyperthyroidism, a 13-signature model drew a separation with about 88% sensitivity and about 81% specificity.

Amplified TCR beta CDR3 regions were obtained using RNA transcripts as template. Investigators did first-round RT-PCR with HTBI primers, then second-round multiplex PCR. MiXCR, run by TCRdb on the multiplex PCR reads, gives a single entry per CDR3 protein. The sample includes around 1,000,000 distinct CDR3 sequences, roughly 35% seen only once; the top ten take roughly 10%. After removal of 4 bases from V and 4 bases from J, the junction contained 6 bases not matched to a gene. The CDR3 contains 15 residues. Germline CDR1 and CDR2: ENHRY and SYGVKD. The clonotype originates from an adult man with Graves' hyperthyroidism. The chain is built from TRBV10-3 and TRBJ2-7, with TRBD1 matching over 11 bases. Material: peripheral blood or thyroid tissue (not recorded which). The CDR3 DNA reads as TGTGCCATCAGTGCGAGGACAGGGGGCGGGTACGAGCAGTACTTC. Translation gives CAISARTGGGYEQYF.